The rows below give T cell receptor beta chains drawn from one sample of a study of tumor-infiltrating lymphocytes in primary liver carcinoma. TCRdb reprocessed the multiplex PCR reads with MiXCR, giving one entry per CDR3 protein. The table records about 44,000 distinct CDR3 sequences, 70% to 80% of them present only once. The sequencing input was liver tumor tissue from sampling region 3. All receptors come from a man in his forties or fifties with primary liver carcinoma and hepatitis B virus infection. The CDR3 runs from the conserved cysteine through the conserved F or W. D genes are given only for firm matches. Some rows mark clone size as missing; the rest say once, few, many or name a class of expanded clone.

cdr3_nt: TGTGCCAGCAGTTATGCACTAGCGGACGGTGAGCAGTACTTC; cdr3_aa: CASSYALADGEQYF; d_call: TRBD2; clone_size: -; v_call: TRBV6-6; j_call: TRBJ2-7
cdr3_nt: TGTACCAGCAGCTTTGATCCTAGGAGGACCGGGAGTTTCAATGAGCAGTTCTTC; cdr3_aa: CTSSFDPRRTGSFNEQFF; d_call: -; clone_size: -; v_call: TRBV11-2; j_call: TRBJ2-1
cdr3_nt: TGTGCCAGCAGCCCGACTAGCGGGATCTCCTACAATGAGCAGTTCTTC; cdr3_aa: CASSPTSGISYNEQFF; d_call: TRBD2; clone_size: medium-sized; v_call: TRBV4-2; j_call: TRBJ2-1
cdr3_nt: TGTGTGAGCAGCTTACGTCCTGGACTTGCGGCGTACCAAGAGACCCAGTACTTC; cdr3_aa: CVSSLRPGLAAYQETQYF; d_call: -; clone_size: -; v_call: TRBV11-2; j_call: TRBJ2-5
cdr3_nt: TGTGCCATCAGTGGGCCATCGCCGGTAGAGGCCCAGTACTTC; cdr3_aa: CAISGPSPVEAQYF; d_call: -; clone_size: -; v_call: TRBV10-3; j_call: TRBJ2-5
cdr3_nt: TGTGCCAGCAAAAAGGTTCTGAGCACAGATACGCAGTATTTT; cdr3_aa: CASKKVLSTDTQYF; d_call: -; clone_size: medium-sized; v_call: TRBV12-3/TRBV12-4; j_call: TRBJ2-3
cdr3_nt: TGTGCCAGCGGTTTGGGCAGGGATGGCTACACATTC; cdr3_aa: CASGLGRDGYTF; d_call: -; clone_size: -; v_call: TRBV12-3/TRBV12-4; j_call: TRBJ1-2
cdr3_nt: TGTGCTGGCAGCTTGGATATCCGACTAGCCATGGGTGAGCAGTTCTTC; cdr3_aa: CAGSLDIRLAMGEQFF; d_call: TRBD2; clone_size: -; v_call: TRBV11-2; j_call: TRBJ2-1
cdr3_nt: TGTGCCAGCAGTTCAGAGGATAGTAATCAGCCCCAGCATTTT; cdr3_aa: CASSSEDSNQPQHF; d_call: -; clone_size: -; v_call: TRBV12-3/TRBV12-4; j_call: TRBJ1-5
cdr3_nt: TGTGCCAGCAGCAAAGTTAGCCCAGGGGCAGGGGTTTATTTTGAGCGGTACTTC; cdr3_aa: CASSKVSPGAGVYFERYF; d_call: -; clone_size: -; v_call: TRBV6-5; j_call: TRBJ2-1
cdr3_nt: TGTGCCAGCAGTAAGGCAGTGGCCTACGAGCAGTACTTC; cdr3_aa: CASSKAVAYEQYF; d_call: -; clone_size: many; v_call: TRBV28; j_call: TRBJ2-7
cdr3_nt: TGTGCCAGCAGCCAAGGACGGGGGCACCCATACGAGCAGTACTTC; cdr3_aa: CASSQGRGHPYEQYF; d_call: -; clone_size: once; v_call: TRBV14; j_call: TRBJ2-7
cdr3_nt: TGCGTCAGCAGCCAAGATCAGGGGAGCATCGGGGAGCTGTTTTTT; cdr3_aa: CVSSQDQGSIGELFF; d_call: -; clone_size: -; v_call: TRBV4-1; j_call: TRBJ2-2
cdr3_nt: TGCAGCGTCGAGAAGGGACAGTCGAACTCCGGGGAGCTGTTTTTT; cdr3_aa: CSVEKGQSNSGELFF; d_call: TRBD1; clone_size: -; v_call: TRBV29-1; j_call: TRBJ2-2
cdr3_nt: TGCAGCGGGTTGCCGAGACAGGGGGTAGATGAGCAGTTCTTC; cdr3_aa: CSGLPRQGVDEQFF; d_call: TRBD1; clone_size: few; v_call: TRBV29-1; j_call: TRBJ2-1
cdr3_nt: TGTACCAGCAGTTCACTGAGAAACGTCGGTTGGGTAAACGTTCAGTACTTC; cdr3_aa: CTSSSLRNVGWVNVQYF; d_call: -; clone_size: -; v_call: TRBV28; j_call: TRBJ2-4
cdr3_nt: TGTGCCAGCAGGGCTAGCGGGACCGGGACAGATACGCAGTATTTT; cdr3_aa: CASRASGTGTDTQYF; d_call: TRBD2; clone_size: many; v_call: TRBV5-4; j_call: TRBJ2-3
cdr3_nt: TGTGCTACCATGGGATCCTACAATAAGCAGTTCTTC; cdr3_aa: CATMGSYNKQFF; d_call: -; clone_size: -; v_call: TRBV10-3; j_call: TRBJ2-1
cdr3_nt: TGTGCCAGCAGTTACTCGGGACAGGACTTCTACGAACAGTACTTC; cdr3_aa: CASSYSGQDFYEQYF; d_call: TRBD1; clone_size: -; v_call: TRBV6-5; j_call: TRBJ2-7
cdr3_nt: TGTGCCAGTAGATTATTTCGCGGGGGGACTAGGGGAAGCGAGCAGTACTTC; cdr3_aa: CASRLFRGGTRGSEQYF; d_call: TRBD2; clone_size: -; v_call: TRBV7-8; j_call: TRBJ2-7
cdr3_nt: TGCAGCGCTACAGGGGGCACAGATGCACAGTATTTT; cdr3_aa: CSATGGTDAQYF; d_call: TRBD1; clone_size: -; v_call: TRBV29-1; j_call: TRBJ2-3
cdr3_nt: TGTGCCAGCAGTCCTCAAGCCGGGACTAGGAAAAACGAGCAGTACTTC; cdr3_aa: CASSPQAGTRKNEQYF; d_call: TRBD2; clone_size: -; v_call: TRBV12-3/TRBV12-4; j_call: TRBJ2-7
cdr3_nt: TGTGCCAGCAGCTTGAGGAGGGTTGGGCGTTACGAGCAGTACTTC; cdr3_aa: CASSLRRVGRYEQYF; d_call: -; clone_size: many; v_call: TRBV5-6; j_call: TRBJ2-7
cdr3_nt: TGTGCCAGCAGTGTGGGTCGGCGGGGCGGTCAGCCCCAGCATTTT; cdr3_aa: CASSVGRRGGQPQHF; d_call: -; clone_size: -; v_call: TRBV6-1; j_call: TRBJ1-5
cdr3_nt: TGTGCCAGCAGTTCCACGCGATTTTCCTACGAGCAGTACTTC; cdr3_aa: CASSSTRFSYEQYF; d_call: -; clone_size: once; v_call: TRBV27; j_call: TRBJ2-7
cdr3_nt: TGCAGTGTTGGGACAGGTACACGGCAGTACTTC; cdr3_aa: CSVGTGTRQYF; d_call: TRBD1; clone_size: -; v_call: TRBV29-1; j_call: TRBJ2-7
cdr3_nt: TGTGCCGGCAGCTTAGTGGCACTAGCGGAAACCTGGGAGCTGTTTTTT; cdr3_aa: CAGSLVALAETWELFF; d_call: TRBD2; clone_size: -; v_call: TRBV11-2; j_call: TRBJ2-2
cdr3_nt: TGTACCAGCAGCTCCGGACTAGTGGGAGCGGAGCAGTTCTTC; cdr3_aa: CTSSSGLVGAEQFF; d_call: TRBD2; clone_size: -; v_call: TRBV7-8; j_call: TRBJ2-1
cdr3_nt: TGTGACAGCAGCCAAGGAGGTTCCTCCCGGTGGCCTGGCGAGCAGTACTTC; cdr3_aa: CDSSQGGSSRWPGEQYF; d_call: -; clone_size: -; v_call: TRBV4-2; j_call: TRBJ2-7
cdr3_nt: TGCGCCAGCAGCCTACGGACCTATAGCGGGGAGAGCTCCTACAATGAGCAGTTCTTC; cdr3_aa: CASSLRTYSGESSYNEQFF; d_call: TRBD2; clone_size: -; v_call: TRBV4-1; j_call: TRBJ2-1
cdr3_nt: TGTGCCAGCAGCTTACCCGGACTAGTAGGAACCAATGAGCGGTTCTTT; cdr3_aa: CASSLPGLVGTNERFF; d_call: TRBD2; clone_size: -; v_call: TRBV7-8; j_call: TRBJ2-1
cdr3_nt: TGTGCCAGCAGTTTAGGGCAGGACACCGATACGCAGTATTTT; cdr3_aa: CASSLGQDTDTQYF; d_call: -; clone_size: -; v_call: TRBV12-3/TRBV12-4; j_call: TRBJ2-3
cdr3_nt: TGTGCCAGCAGCTTAAGGGGCGAGCTAGCGGAATACAGCTCCTACAATGAGCAGTTCTTC; cdr3_aa: CASSLRGELAEYSSYNEQFF; d_call: TRBD2; clone_size: -; v_call: TRBV7-3; j_call: TRBJ2-1
cdr3_nt: TGTGCCAGCACCTCTGACAGGGGGTGGACTAGCGGGAGGTTCTACGAGCAGTGCTTC; cdr3_aa: CASTSDRGWTSGRFYEQCF; d_call: TRBD2; clone_size: once; v_call: TRBV11-2; j_call: TRBJ2-7
cdr3_nt: TGTGCCAGCAGTTTACGTGGCACAGATACGCGGTATTTT; cdr3_aa: CASSLRGTDTRYF; d_call: -; clone_size: few; v_call: TRBV28; j_call: TRBJ2-3
cdr3_nt: TGTGCCACCAGCATAGAGGGAGGCGGAGGCCGGGCAGATACGCAGTATTTT; cdr3_aa: CATSIEGGGGRADTQYF; d_call: -; clone_size: few; v_call: TRBV15; j_call: TRBJ2-3
cdr3_nt: TGTGCCAGCAGTTACTCTACGCAGGGATACGAGCAGTACTTC; cdr3_aa: CASSYSTQGYEQYF; d_call: -; clone_size: -; v_call: TRBV6-5; j_call: TRBJ2-7
cdr3_nt: TGCGCCAGCAGCTTAGGACGGGGGGGGACATTC; cdr3_aa: CASSLGRGGTF; d_call: TRBD2; clone_size: few; v_call: TRBV13; j_call: TRBJ2-1
cdr3_nt: -; cdr3_aa: CPSSLSYLCPVKQVRSYNEQFF; d_call: -; clone_size: -; v_call: TRBV11-2; j_call: TRBJ2-1
cdr3_nt: TGCAGCGTTGAATGGGACAGGATTAGATCTTACAATGAGCAGTTCTTC; cdr3_aa: CSVEWDRIRSYNEQFF; d_call: TRBD1; clone_size: large; v_call: TRBV29-1; j_call: TRBJ2-1
cdr3_nt: TGTGCCAGCGGCCCAGGCCGGGCAAATGAGCAGTTCTTC; cdr3_aa: CASGPGRANEQFF; d_call: -; clone_size: once; v_call: TRBV11-1; j_call: TRBJ2-1